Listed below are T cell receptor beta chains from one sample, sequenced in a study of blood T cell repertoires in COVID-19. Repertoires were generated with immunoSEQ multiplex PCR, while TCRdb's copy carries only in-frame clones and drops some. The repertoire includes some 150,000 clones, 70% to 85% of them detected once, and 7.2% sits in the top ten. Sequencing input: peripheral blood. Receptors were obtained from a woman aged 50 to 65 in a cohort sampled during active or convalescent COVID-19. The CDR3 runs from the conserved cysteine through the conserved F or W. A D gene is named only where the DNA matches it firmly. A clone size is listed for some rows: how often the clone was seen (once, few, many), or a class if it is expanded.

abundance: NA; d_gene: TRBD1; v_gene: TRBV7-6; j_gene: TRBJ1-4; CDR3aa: CASSYGQGSEKLFF; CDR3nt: TGTGCCAGCAGCTACGGACAGGGGTCGGAAAAACTGTTTTTT
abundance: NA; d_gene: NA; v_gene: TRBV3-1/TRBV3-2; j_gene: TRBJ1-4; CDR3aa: CASSRTEKLFF; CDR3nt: TGTGCCAGCAGCCGCACAGAAAAACTGTTTTTT
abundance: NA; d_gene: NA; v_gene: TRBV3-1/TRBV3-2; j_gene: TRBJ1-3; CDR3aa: CASSQGRVDTIYF; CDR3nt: TGTGCCAGCAGCCAAGGCAGGGTGGACACCATATATTTT
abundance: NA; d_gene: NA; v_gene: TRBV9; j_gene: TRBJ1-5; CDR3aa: CASSVGQNSNQPQHF; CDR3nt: TGTGCCAGCAGCGTAGGGCAGAACAGCAATCAGCCCCAGCATTTT
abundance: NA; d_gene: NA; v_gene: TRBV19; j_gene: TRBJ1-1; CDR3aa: CASSRRTEAFF; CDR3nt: TGTGCCAGTAGTCGGCGGACTGAAGCTTTCTTT
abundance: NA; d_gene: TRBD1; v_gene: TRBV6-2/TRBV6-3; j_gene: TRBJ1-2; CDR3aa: CASSYRDRGHGYTF; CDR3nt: TGTGCCAGCAGTTACCGAGACAGGGGTCATGGCTACACCTTC
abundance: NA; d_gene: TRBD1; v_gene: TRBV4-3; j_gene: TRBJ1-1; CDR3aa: CASSHVQGVNTEAFF; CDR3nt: TGCGCCAGCAGCCACGTCCAGGGGGTGAACACTGAAGCTTTCTTT
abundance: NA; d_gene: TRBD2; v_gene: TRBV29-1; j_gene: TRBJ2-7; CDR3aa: CSVEGGGGQDEQYF; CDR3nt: TGCAGCGTTGAAGGGGGGGGAGGTCAGGACGAGCAGTACTTC
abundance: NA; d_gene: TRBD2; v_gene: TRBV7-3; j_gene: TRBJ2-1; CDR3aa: CASSPRVQRGGLNEQFF; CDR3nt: TGTGCCAGCAGCCCAAGGGTCCAGCGGGGGGGATTAAATGAGCAGTTCTTC
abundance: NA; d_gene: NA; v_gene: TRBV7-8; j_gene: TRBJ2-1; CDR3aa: CASSLDVGTYNEQFF; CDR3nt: TGTGCCAGCAGCTTAGACGTCGGGACTTACAATGAGCAGTTCTTC
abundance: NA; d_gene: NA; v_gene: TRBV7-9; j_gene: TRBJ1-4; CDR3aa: CATVTMSNEKLFF; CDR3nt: TGTGCCACCGTAACTATGTCGAATGAAAAACTGTTTTTT
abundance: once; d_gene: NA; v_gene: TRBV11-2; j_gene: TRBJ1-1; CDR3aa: CASRWGRTEAFF; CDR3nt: TGTGCCAGCAGATGGGGCAGGACTGAAGCTTTCTTT
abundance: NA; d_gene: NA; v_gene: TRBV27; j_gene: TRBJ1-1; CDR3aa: CASTSMEGNTEAFF; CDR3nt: TGTGCCAGCACCAGTATGGAGGGGAACACTGAAGCTTTCTTT
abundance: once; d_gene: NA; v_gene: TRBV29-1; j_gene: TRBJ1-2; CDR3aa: CSVGGQPNYGYTF; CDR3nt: TGCAGCGTTGGAGGACAGCCTAACTATGGCTACACCTTC
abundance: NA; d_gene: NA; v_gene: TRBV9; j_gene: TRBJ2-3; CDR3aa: CASSVEDFTDTQYF; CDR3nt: TGTGCCAGCAGCGTAGAGGACTTTACAGATACGCAGTATTTT
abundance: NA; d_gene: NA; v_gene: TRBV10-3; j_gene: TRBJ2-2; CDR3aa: CAINLRDTTDRQAGELFF; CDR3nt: TGTGCCATCAACCTCCGGGACACCACAGACCGGCAAGCCGGGGAGCTGTTTTTT
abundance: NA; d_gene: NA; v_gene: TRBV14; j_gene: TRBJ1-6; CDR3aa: CASSHRQGRNSPLHF; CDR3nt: TGTGCCAGCAGCCATCGGCAGGGGCGGAATTCACCCCTCCACTTT
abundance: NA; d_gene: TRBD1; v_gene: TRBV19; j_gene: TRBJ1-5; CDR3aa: CATRDRGRSNQPQHF; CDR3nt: TGTGCCACCAGGGACAGGGGTCGAAGCAATCAGCCCCAGCATTTT
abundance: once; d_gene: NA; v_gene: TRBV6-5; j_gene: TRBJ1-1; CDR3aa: CASRRTGDLTEAFF; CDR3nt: TGTGCCAGCAGACGAACGGGGGATCTCACTGAAGCTTTCTTT
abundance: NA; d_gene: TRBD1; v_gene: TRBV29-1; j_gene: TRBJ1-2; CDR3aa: CSAQGQNNYGYTF; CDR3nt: TGCAGCGCCCAGGGACAGAATAACTATGGCTACACCTTC
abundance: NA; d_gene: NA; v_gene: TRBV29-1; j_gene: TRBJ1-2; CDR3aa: CSGLVVGSRGYTF; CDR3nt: TGCAGCGGCCTAGTGGTCGGGTCTCGTGGCTACACCTTC
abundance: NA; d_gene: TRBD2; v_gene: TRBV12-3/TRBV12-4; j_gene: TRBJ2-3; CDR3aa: CASRLAGAGAQYF; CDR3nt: TGTGCCAGTCGACTAGCGGGGGCAGGCGCGCAGTATTTT
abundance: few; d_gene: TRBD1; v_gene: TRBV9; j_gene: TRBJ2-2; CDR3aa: CASSVGPDRWPGELFF; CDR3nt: TGTGCCAGCAGCGTCGGTCCGGACAGGTGGCCCGGGGAGCTGTTTTTT
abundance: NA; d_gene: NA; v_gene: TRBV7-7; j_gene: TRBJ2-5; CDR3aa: CASAEGDGETQYF; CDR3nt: TGTGCTAGCGCTGAGGGGGATGGAGAGACCCAGTACTTC
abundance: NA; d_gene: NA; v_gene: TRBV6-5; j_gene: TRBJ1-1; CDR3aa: CASRLGLQNTEAFF; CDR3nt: TGTGCCAGCAGACTGGGACTCCAGAACACTGAAGCTTTCTTT
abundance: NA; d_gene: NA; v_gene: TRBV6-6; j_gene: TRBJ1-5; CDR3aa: CASRFGGNQPQHF; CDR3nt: TGTGCCAGCAGGTTCGGTGGCAATCAGCCCCAGCATTTT
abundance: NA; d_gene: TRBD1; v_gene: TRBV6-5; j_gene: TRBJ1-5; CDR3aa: CASSITRGDQPQHF; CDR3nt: TGTGCCAGCAGTATTACCAGGGGGGATCAGCCCCAGCATTTT
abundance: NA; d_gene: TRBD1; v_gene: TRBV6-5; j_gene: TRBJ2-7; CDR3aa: CASRSGTATYEQYF; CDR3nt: TGTGCCAGCAGATCCGGGACAGCCACCTACGAGCAGTACTTC
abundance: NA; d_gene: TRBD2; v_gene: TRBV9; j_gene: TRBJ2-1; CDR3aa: CASSVGASGGSTEQFF; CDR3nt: TGTGCCAGCAGCGTAGGTGCTAGCGGGGGGTCGACGGAGCAGTTCTTC
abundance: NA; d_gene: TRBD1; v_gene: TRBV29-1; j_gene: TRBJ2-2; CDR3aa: CSAARGTGSTGELFF; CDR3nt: TGCAGCGCTGCCCGAGGGACAGGGTCCACCGGGGAGCTGTTTTTT
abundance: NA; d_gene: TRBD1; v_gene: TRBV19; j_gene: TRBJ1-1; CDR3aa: CATRIGQGVNTEAFF; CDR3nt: TGTGCCACTAGGATCGGGCAGGGGGTAAACACTGAAGCTTTCTTT
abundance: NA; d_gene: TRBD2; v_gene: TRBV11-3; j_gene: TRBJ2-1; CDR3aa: CASSFAGGSSYNEQFF; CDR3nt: TGTGCCAGCAGCTTCGCGGGGGGGAGCTCCTACAATGAGCAGTTCTTC
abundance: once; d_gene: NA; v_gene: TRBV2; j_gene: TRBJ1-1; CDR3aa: CASSELVGLANTEAFF; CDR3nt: TGTGCCAGCAGTGAACTGGTAGGACTGGCAAACACTGAAGCTTTCTTT
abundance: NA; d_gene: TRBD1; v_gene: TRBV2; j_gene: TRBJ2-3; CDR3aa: CAGQAAARDTQYF; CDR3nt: TGTGCCGGACAGGCCGCGGCGCGGGATACGCAGTATTTT
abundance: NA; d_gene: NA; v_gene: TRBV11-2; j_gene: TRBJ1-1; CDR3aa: CASSLSTGITEAFF; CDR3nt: TGTGCCAGCAGCTTAAGTACAGGGATCACTGAAGCTTTCTTT
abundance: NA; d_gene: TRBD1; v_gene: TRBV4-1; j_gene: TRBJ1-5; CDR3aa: CASSRATDRDIVQPQHF; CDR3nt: TGCGCCAGCAGCCGGGCTACAGACAGGGACATTGTGCAGCCCCAGCATTTT